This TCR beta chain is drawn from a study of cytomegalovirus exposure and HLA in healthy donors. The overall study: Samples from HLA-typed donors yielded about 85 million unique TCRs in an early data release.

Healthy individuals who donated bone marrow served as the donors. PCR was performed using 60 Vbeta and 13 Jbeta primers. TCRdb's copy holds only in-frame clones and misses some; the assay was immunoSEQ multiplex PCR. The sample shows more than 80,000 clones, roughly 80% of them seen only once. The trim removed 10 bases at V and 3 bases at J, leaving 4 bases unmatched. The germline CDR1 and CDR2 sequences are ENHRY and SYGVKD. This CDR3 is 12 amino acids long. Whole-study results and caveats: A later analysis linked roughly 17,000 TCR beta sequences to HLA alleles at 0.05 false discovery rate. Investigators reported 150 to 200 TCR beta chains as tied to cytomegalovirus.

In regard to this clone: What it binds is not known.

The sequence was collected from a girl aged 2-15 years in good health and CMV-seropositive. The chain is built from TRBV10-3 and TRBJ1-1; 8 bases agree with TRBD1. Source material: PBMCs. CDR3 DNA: TGTGCCACTCAGGACAGGGACACTGAAGCTTTCTTT. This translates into CATQDRDTEAFF.